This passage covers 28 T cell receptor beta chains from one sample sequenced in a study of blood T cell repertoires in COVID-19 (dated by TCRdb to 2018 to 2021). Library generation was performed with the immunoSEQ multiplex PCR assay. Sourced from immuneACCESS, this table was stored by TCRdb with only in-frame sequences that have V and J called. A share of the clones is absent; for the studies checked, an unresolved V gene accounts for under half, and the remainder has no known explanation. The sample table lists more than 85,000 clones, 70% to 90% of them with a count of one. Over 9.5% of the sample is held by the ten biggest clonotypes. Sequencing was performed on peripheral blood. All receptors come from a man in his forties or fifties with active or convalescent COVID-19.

The CDR3 loop is CASSLSQQVVETQYF. The CDR3 coding sequence is TGTGCCAGCAGCTTAAGTCAACAGGTCGTAGAGACCCAGTACTTC. The genes are TRBV5-4 and TRBJ2-5, with a possible D match to TRBD1 (5 bases). V shed 2 bases and J shed 4 bases, with 15 bases lying between them. CDR1 is SGHNT and CDR2 is YYREEE in the germline V gene (reference sequence). This CDR3 has 15 residues.

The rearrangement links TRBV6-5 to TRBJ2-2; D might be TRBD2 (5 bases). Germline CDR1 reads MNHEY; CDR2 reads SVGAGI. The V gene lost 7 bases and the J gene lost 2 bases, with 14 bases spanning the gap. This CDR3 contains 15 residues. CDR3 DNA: TGTGCCAGCACTGGGAGAGAGCCTAACACCGGGGAGCTGTTTTTT. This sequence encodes CASTGREPNTGELFF.

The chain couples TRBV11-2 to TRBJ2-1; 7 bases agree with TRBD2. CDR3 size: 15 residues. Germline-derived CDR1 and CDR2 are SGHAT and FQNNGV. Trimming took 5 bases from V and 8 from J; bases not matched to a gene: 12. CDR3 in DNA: TGTGCCAGCAGCCCTCAGCGGGGAGCGAGGTATGAGCAGTTCTTC. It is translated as CASSPQRGARYEQFF.

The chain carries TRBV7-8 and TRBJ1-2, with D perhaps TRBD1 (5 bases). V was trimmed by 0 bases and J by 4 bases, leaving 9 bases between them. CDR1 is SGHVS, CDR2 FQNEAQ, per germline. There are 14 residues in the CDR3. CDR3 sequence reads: CASSLAGVRYGYTF. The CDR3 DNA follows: TGTGCCAGCAGCTTAGCAGGGGTTCGCTATGGCTACACCTTC.

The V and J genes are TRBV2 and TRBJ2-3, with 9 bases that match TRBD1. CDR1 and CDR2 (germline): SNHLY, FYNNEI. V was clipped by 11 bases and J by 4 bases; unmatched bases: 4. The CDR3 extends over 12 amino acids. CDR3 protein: CAVRTGADTQYF. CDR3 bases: TGTGCCGTTCGGACAGGGGCAGATACGCAGTATTTT.

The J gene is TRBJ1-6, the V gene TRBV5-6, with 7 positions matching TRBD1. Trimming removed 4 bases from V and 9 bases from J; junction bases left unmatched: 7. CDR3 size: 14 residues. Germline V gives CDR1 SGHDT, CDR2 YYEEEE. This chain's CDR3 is CASSAGQIASPLHF. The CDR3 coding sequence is TGTGCCAGCAGCGCGGGACAGATAGCTTCACCCCTCCACTTT.

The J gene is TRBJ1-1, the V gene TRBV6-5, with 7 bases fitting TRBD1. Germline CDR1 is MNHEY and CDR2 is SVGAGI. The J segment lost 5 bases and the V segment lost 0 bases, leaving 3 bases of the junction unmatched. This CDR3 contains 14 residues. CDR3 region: CASSYSQGMTEAFF. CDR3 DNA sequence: TGTGCCAGCAGTTACTCACAGGGGATGACTGAAGCTTTCTTT.

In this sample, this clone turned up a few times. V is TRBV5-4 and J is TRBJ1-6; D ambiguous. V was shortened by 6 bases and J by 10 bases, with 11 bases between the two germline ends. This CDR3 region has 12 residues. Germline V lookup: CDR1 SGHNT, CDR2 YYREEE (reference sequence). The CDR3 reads CASNYGESPLHF. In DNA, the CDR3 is TGTGCCAGCAACTATGGCGAATCACCCCTCCACTTT.

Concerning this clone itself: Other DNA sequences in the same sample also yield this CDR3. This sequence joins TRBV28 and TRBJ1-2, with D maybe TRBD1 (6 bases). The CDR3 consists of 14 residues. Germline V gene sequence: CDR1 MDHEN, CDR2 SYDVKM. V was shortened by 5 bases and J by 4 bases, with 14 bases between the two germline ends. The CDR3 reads CASSPPQGTYGYTF. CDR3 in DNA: TGTGCCAGCAGTCCCCCCCAGGGGACCTATGGCTACACCTTC.

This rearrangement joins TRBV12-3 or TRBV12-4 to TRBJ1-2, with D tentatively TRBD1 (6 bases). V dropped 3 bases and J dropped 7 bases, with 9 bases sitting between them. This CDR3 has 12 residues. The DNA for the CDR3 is TGTGCCAGCAGTTTCACAGGGAGTGGCTACACCTTC. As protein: CASSFTGSGYTF.

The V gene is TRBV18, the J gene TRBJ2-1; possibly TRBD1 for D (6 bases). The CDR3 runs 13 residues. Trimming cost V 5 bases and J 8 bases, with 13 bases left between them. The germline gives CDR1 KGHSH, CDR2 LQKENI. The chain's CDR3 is CASSTTQGYEQFF. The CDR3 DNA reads TGTGCCAGCTCAACTACACAGGGTTATGAGCAGTTCTTC.

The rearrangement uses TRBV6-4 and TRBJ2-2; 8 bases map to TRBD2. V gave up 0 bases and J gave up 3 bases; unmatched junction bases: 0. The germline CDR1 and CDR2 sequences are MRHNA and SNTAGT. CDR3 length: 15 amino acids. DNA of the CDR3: TGTGCCAGCAGTGACTCAGCGGGGGACACCGGGGAGCTGTTTTTT. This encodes CASSDSAGDTGELFF.

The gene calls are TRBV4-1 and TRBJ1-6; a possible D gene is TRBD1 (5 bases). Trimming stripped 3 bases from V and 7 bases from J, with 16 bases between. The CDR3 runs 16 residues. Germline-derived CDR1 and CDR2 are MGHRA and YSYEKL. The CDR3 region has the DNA TGCGCCAGCAGCCAGGTGGATCGACAGACGAATTCACCCCTCCACTTT. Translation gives CASSQVDRQTNSPLHF.

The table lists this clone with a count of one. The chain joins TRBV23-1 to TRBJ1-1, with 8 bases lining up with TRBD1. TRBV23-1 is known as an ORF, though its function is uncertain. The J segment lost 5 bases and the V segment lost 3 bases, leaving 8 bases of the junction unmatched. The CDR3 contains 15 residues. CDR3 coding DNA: TGCGCCAGCAGTCATGCGGCAGGGGGCAGTACTGAAGCTTTCTTT. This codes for CASSHAAGGSTEAFF.

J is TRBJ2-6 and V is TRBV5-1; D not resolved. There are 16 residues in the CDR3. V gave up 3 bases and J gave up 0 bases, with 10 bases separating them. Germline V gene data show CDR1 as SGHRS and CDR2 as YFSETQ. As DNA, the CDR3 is TGCGCCAGCAGCTATCTAGGCGACTCTGGGGCCAACGTCCTGACTTTC. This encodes CASSYLGDSGANVLTF.

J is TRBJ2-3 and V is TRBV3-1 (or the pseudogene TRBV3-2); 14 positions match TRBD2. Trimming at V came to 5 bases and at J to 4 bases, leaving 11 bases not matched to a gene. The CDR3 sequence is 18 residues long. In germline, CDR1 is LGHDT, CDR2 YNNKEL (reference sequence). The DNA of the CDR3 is TGTGCCAGCAGCACCGGGACTAGCGGGGGCCTAGGCTCAGATACGCAGTATTTT. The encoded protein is CASSTGTSGGLGSDTQYF.

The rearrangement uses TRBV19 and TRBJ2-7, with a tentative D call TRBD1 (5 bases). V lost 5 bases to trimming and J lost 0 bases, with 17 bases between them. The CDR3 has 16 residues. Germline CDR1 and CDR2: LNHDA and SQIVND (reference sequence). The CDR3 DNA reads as TGTGCCAGTAGTCTGCGCAAGGACATAGCCTCCTACGAGCAGTACTTC. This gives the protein CASSLRKDIASYEQYF.

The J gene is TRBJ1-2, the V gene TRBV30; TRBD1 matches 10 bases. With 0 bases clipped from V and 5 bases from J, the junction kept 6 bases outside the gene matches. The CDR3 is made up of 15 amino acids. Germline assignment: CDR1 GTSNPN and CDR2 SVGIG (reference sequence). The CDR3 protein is CAWSVEGQGRYGYTF. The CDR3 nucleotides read TGTGCCTGGAGTGTAGAGGGACAGGGGCGGTATGGCTACACCTTC.

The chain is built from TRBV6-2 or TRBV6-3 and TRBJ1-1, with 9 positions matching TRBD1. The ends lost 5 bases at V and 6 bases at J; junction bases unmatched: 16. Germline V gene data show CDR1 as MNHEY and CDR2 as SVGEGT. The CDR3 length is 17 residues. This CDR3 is CASSPLGQGLKGAEAFF. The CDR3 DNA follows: TGTGCCAGCAGTCCGCTCGGACAGGGGTTAAAGGGCGCTGAAGCTTTCTTT.

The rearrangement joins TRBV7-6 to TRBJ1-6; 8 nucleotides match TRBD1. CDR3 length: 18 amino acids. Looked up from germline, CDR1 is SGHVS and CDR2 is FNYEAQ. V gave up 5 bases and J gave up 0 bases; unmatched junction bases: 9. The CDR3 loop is CASSDRGISSSYNSPLHF. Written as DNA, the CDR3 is TGTGCCAGCAGCGACAGGGGAATTTCTAGCTCCTATAATTCACCCCTCCACTTT. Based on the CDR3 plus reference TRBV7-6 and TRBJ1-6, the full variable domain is GAGVSQSPRYKVTKRGQDVALRCDPISGHVSLYWYRQALGQGPEFLTYFNYEAQQDKSGLPNDRFSAERPEGSISTLTIQRTEQRDSAMYRCASSDRGISSSYNSPLHFGNGTRLTVT.

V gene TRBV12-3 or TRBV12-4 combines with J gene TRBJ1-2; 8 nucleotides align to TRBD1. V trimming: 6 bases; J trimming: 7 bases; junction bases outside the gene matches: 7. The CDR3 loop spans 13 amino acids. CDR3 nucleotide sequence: TGTGCCAGCAGGAAGACAGGGGTTTTTGGCTACACCTTC. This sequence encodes CASRKTGVFGYTF.

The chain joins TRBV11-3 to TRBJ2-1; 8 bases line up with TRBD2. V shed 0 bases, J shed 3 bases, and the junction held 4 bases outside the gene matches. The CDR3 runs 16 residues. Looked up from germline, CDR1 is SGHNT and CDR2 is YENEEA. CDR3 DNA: TGTGCCAGCAGCTTAGAGGGCGGGGGGCTCTACAATGAGCAGTTCTTC. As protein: CASSLEGGGLYNEQFF.

The CDR3 sequence is CASKGAGNTIYF. CDR3 nucleotide sequence: TGTGCCAGCAAGGGAGCGGGAAACACCATATATTTT. V and J are TRBV7-2 and TRBJ1-3; no reliable D call. Looked up from germline, CDR1 is SGHTA and CDR2 is FQGNSA. The CDR3 length is 12 residues. V was trimmed by 7 bases and J by 4 bases, leaving 8 bases between them.

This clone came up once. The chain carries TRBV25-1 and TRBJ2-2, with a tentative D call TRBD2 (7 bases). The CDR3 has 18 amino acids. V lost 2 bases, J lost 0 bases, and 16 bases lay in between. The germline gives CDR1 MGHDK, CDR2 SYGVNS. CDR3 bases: TGTGCCAGCAGTGAACCCCCTGGGAGGGGGTCGAACACCGGGGAGCTGTTTTTT. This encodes CASSEPPGRGSNTGELFF.

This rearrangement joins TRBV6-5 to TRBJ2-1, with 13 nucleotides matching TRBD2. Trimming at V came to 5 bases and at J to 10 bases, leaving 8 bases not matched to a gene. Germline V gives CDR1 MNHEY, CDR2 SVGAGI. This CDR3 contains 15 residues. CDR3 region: CASSQTSGGKVEQFF. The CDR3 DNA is TGTGCCAGCAGTCAGACTAGCGGGGGGAAAGTGGAGCAGTTCTTC.

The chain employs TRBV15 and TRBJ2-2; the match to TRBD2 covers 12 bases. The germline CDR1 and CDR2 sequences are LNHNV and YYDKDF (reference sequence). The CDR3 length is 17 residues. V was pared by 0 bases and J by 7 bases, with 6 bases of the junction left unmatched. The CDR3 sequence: CATSRDRTSGEYGELFF. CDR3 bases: TGTGCCACCAGCAGAGATAGGACTAGCGGGGAATACGGGGAGCTGTTTTTT.

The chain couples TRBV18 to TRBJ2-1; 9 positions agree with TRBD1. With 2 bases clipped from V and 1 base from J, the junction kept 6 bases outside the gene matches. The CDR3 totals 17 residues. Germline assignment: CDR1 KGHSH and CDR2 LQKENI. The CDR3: CASSPYQDRGSYNEQFF. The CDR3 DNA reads TGTGCCAGCTCACCATATCAGGACAGGGGTTCCTACAATGAGCAGTTCTTC.

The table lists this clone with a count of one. CDR3 DNA sequence: TGCGCCAGCAGCCAAACGACAGGGGGCTACAATGAGCAGTTCTTC. This encodes CASSQTTGGYNEQFF. This chain connects TRBV4-3 to TRBJ2-1, with 9 bases matching TRBD1. This CDR3 contains 15 residues. V was clipped by 2 bases and J by 3 bases; unmatched bases: 2. In germline, CDR1 is LGHNA, CDR2 YSLEER.